Presented here are 27 T cell receptor beta chains from one specimen sequenced in a study of molecular identifiers for immune sequencing clone quantification. TCRdb recomputed calls from the PCR reads with MiXCR, one row per CDR3 protein. The sample holds about 320,000 distinct CDR3 sequences, 20% to 25% seen once. The sequencing input was naive CD8+ T cells from blood, with Jurkat cell RNA spiked in. Subset noted: FACS-sorted CD8+CD4-CCR7+CD45RA+ naive T cells. The receptor source for this set is a human donor in good health. Some libraries in this study had Jurkat cell RNA spiked in.

The chain links TRBV6-2 or TRBV6-3 to TRBJ1-2; D call uncertain. The CDR3 extends over 15 amino acids. Per germline, CDR1 MNHEY and CDR2 SVGEGT. Trimming cost V 2 bases and J 5 bases, with 15 bases left between them. This CDR3 is CASSYGGGEGYGYTF. The DNA for the CDR3 is TGTGCCAGCAGTTACGGAGGAGGTGAAGGGTATGGCTACACCTTC.

As for this clonotype: It may be a read error: a sequence one base away is much more abundant. J is TRBJ2-1 and V is TRBV7-9; D not certain. CDR1 is SEHNR, CDR2 FQNEAQ, per germline (reference sequence). The CDR3 contains 14 residues. CDR3 amino acids: CASGLTTDYNEQFF. CDR3 DNA sequence: TGTGCCAGCGGCTTAACGACTGATTACAATGAGCAGTTCTTC.

This clonotype was recorded many times. V and J are TRBV20-1 and TRBJ2-3; a weak D match, TRBD2 (6 bases). With 4 bases removed from V and 0 bases from J, the gap between germline ends came to 20 bases. The CDR3 is 17 residues long. Germline CDR1 reads DFQATT; CDR2 reads SNEGSKA (reference sequence). The CDR3 spells CSAIRDSPLLSTDTQYF. CDR3 bases: TGCAGTGCTATCCGGGACTCGCCTTTACTAAGCACAGATACGCAGTATTTT.

The chain links TRBV13 to TRBJ2-3, with 8 bases fitting TRBD2. Trimming cost V 5 bases and J 0 bases; bases outside gene matches: 7. This CDR3 is 16 amino acids long. CDR1 and CDR2 from the germline V gene are PRHDT and FYEKMQ (reference sequence). CDR3 nucleotide sequence: TGTGCCAGCAGCCCGCGGGGGGCTCACAGCACAGATACGCAGTATTTT. This gives the protein CASSPRGAHSTDTQYF.

This chain joins TRBV7-6 and TRBJ2-5; perhaps TRBD1 as D (6 bases). The V gene lost 1 base and the J gene lost 1 base, with 7 bases spanning the gap. The CDR3 is made up of 14 amino acids. CDR1 and CDR2 from the germline V gene are SGHVS and FNYEAQ. CDR3 in amino acids: CASSLEQGQETQYF. The CDR3 bases are TGTGCCAGCAGCTTAGAACAGGGCCAAGAGACCCAGTACTTC.

This clonotype was picked up many times. The chain employs TRBV12-3 or TRBV12-4 and TRBJ2-3, with TRBD2 matching 8 bases. Germline trimming cut 4 bases from V and 6 bases from J; bases unmatched to any gene: 6. The CDR3 length is 14 residues. CDR3 in DNA: TGTGCCAGCAGTTCAGCGGGGGAAGTGGATACGCAGTATTTT. Protein product: CASSSAGEVDTQYF.

The sample holds many counts of this clonotype. The chain uses TRBV28 and TRBJ1-5, with a tentative D call TRBD1 (5 bases). Germline assignment: CDR1 MDHEN and CDR2 SYDVKM. The CDR3 sequence is 15 residues long. Trimming shortened V by 5 bases and J by 2 bases, and 13 bases separated the two germline ends. The CDR3 nucleotides are TGTGCCAGCAGTCCTGGCCAAGGGGGCAATCAGCCCCAGCATTTT. It encodes CASSPGQGGNQPQHF.

This clonotype was counted many times. V and J are TRBV21-1 and TRBJ2-3; TRBD1, the table's D call, lacks a check against the DNA. TRBV21-1 is termed a pseudogene. The CDR3 is 16 residues long. As DNA, the CDR3 is TGTGCCAGCAGCAAAGATGCAGGGACACAGCCGGATACGCAGTATTTT. This codes for CASSKDAGTQPDTQYF.

This clonotype was observed many times. This rearrangement joins TRBV27 to TRBJ2-5; 7 nucleotides align to TRBD2. The CDR3 is 16 residues long. Looked up from germline, CDR1 is MNHEY and CDR2 is SMNVEV (reference sequence). The V segment lost 5 bases and the J segment 0 bases; nucleotides outside the gene matches: 9. The CDR3 spells CASSPLAATYQETQYF. The CDR3 region has the DNA TGTGCCAGCAGTCCGCTAGCGGCCACGTACCAAGAGACCCAGTACTTC.

The V call is TRBV6-2 or TRBV6-3, the J call TRBJ2-7, with 10 bases identical to TRBD2. Germline V gene lookup returns CDR1 MNHEY and CDR2 SVGEGT. J was trimmed by 5 bases and V by 6 bases; bases with no gene match: 10. The CDR3 is 15 amino acids. CDR3 DNA sequence: TGTGCCAGCAGCCCCTCCGGGCTAGCGGGGGACGAGCAGTACTTC. This encodes CASSPSGLAGDEQYF.

This clonotype was seen at least ten times. This sequence joins TRBV7-9 and TRBJ2-1, with D tentatively TRBD2 (7 bases). The germline V and J ends were trimmed by 4 bases and 0 bases, with 16 bases remaining between them. In germline, CDR1 is SEHNR, CDR2 FQNEAQ (reference sequence). The CDR3 is 17 amino acids. CDR3 DNA sequence: TGTGCCAGCAGCTCGTCGGGGGGCCTGAGCTCCTACAATGAGCAGTTCTTC. Amino acid sequence: CASSSSGGLSSYNEQFF.

A few counts support this clonotype. This chain connects TRBV4-3 to TRBJ2-5; 10 bases are shared with TRBD2. The CDR3 is 17 residues long. Germline trimming cut 0 bases from V and 3 bases from J; bases unmatched to any gene: 7. CDR1 is LGHNA and CDR2 is YSLEER in the germline V gene. The CDR3 region has the DNA TGCGCCAGCAGCCAAGATCGATACCTAGCGGGGGAAGAGACCCAGTACTTC. Protein: CASSQDRYLAGEETQYF.

The table lists this clonotype with many counts. The V and J genes are TRBV7-9 and TRBJ2-5; the match to TRBD1 covers 7 bases. The CDR3 is 14 residues long. From germline, CDR1 is SEHNR and CDR2 FQNEAQ (reference sequence). J lost 5 bases, V lost 6 bases, and 9 bases had no gene match. The CDR3 DNA reads TGTGCCAGCAGTCGTACAGGGGCAGAGGAGACCCAGTACTTC. Amino acid sequence: CASSRTGAEETQYF.

This clonotype was seen a handful of times. The J gene is TRBJ2-1, the V gene TRBV30; no reliable D call. Germline V lookup: CDR1 GTSNPN, CDR2 SVGIG (reference sequence). Trimming cost V 2 bases and J 2 bases, with 10 bases left between them. This CDR3 is built from 14 residues. The chain's CDR3 is CAWSLVFAYNEQFF. CDR3 nucleotides: TGTGCCTGGAGTCTAGTATTTGCCTACAATGAGCAGTTCTTC.

This clonotype was seen repeatedly, ten times or more. The chain is built from TRBV7-9 and TRBJ2-3; D is unresolved. This CDR3 has 15 residues. V was clipped by 0 bases and J by 5 bases, with 12 bases between them. Germline CDR1 SEHNR, CDR2 FQNEAQ (reference sequence). CDR3 sequence (DNA): TGTGCCAGCAGCTTAGCGGAGAGGTCGGGAGATACGCAGTATTTT. Its protein product is CASSLAERSGDTQYF.

As for this clonotype: This may come from a read error, since a much larger clone is one base off. The CDR3 is CASSLQGRTNIEAFF. The CDR3 bases are TGTGCCAGCAGTTTACAGGGACGGACCAACATTGAAGCTTTCTTT. This rearrangement joins TRBV28 to TRBJ1-1, with D perhaps matching TRBD1 (5 bases). This CDR3 is built from 15 residues. Germline V gene data show CDR1 as MDHEN and CDR2 as SYDVKM.

This clonotype was seen many times. The J gene is TRBJ1-5, the V gene TRBV6-2 or TRBV6-3; 9 positions match TRBD1. CDR1 and CDR2 from the germline V gene are MNHEY and SVGEGT. This CDR3 region has 15 residues. V shed 4 bases, J shed 2 bases, and the junction held 3 bases outside the gene matches. The CDR3 is CASSSTGGGNQPQHF. CDR3 coding DNA: TGTGCCAGCAGTTCGACAGGGGGGGGCAATCAGCCCCAGCATTTT.

Many counts were recorded for this clonotype. As DNA, the CDR3 is TGTGCCAGCAGCTCGACAACAGCCGGCCTCCAAGAGACCCAGTACTTC. Its protein product is CASSSTTAGLQETQYF. V gene TRBV5-6 combines with J gene TRBJ2-5; D is undetermined. CDR3 length equals 16 residues. Per the germline V gene, CDR1 is SGHDT and CDR2 is YYEEEE. The germline V and J ends were trimmed by 3 bases and 1 base, with 16 bases remaining between them. The full variable domain, with the rest looked up from reference TRBV5-6 and TRBJ2-5, is DAGVTQSPTHLIKTRGQQVTLRCSPKSGHDTVSWYQQALGQGPQFIFQYYEEEERQRGNFPDRFSGHQFPNYSSELNVNALLLGDSALYLCASSSTTAGLQETQYFGPGTRLLVL.

This clonotype was detected ten times or more. This CDR3 reads CASRGLAGATDTQYF. CDR3 DNA: TGTGCCAGCAGGGGACTAGCGGGGGCCACAGATACGCAGTATTTT. The V and J genes are TRBV27 and TRBJ2-3; 14 nucleotides align to TRBD2. In germline, CDR1 is MNHEY, CDR2 SMNVEV (reference sequence). The trim removed 6 bases at V and 2 bases at J, leaving 1 base unmatched. The CDR3 totals 15 residues.

This clonotype was counted at least ten times. This chain links TRBV18 with TRBJ1-1; tentatively, D is TRBD1 (5 bases). Germline V CDR1 and CDR2: KGHSH, LQKENI. This CDR3 spans 14 amino acids. V gave up 0 bases and J gave up 3 bases, with 8 bases separating them. The CDR3: CASSPPMGHTEAFF. The CDR3 DNA is TGTGCCAGCTCACCACCGATGGGGCACACTGAAGCTTTCTTT.

This clonotype has at least ten counts. The chain employs TRBV3-1 and TRBJ2-2; D gene ambiguous. Germline V lookup: CDR1 LGHDT, CDR2 YNNKEL (reference sequence). CDR3 length equals 12 residues. Trimming took 7 bases from V and 4 from J, leaving 7 bases between them. The CDR3 DNA reads as TGTGCCAGCAACCTTGTCACCGGGGAGCTGTTTTTT. Translation gives CASNLVTGELFF.

Regarding this clonotype: Just one base apart from a much larger clone, this may be a read error. For the CDR3, the DNA is TGTGCCGGCAGCCCTAGCTTGTGGGGGGAAGGAGAGACTGGCTACACCTTC. Translated: CAGSPSLWGEGETGYTF. The J gene is TRBJ1-2, the V gene TRBV7-2; possible D gene TRBD1, 5 bases. This CDR3 region has 17 residues. CDR1 SGHTA and CDR2 FQGNSA come from the germline V gene.

This clonotype has ten or more counts. J is TRBJ1-5 and V is TRBV21-1; TRBD1 reflects the table's D call only, with no check against the DNA. TRBV21-1 is tagged as a pseudogene. The CDR3 contains 19 residues. The chain's CDR3 is CASSIDRDRAVVSNQPQHF. As DNA, the CDR3 is TGTGCCAGCAGCATAGACCGGGACAGGGCCGTCGTGAGCAATCAGCCCCAGCATTTT.

Concerning this clonotype: A single base separates this from a much larger clone, so it may be a read error. In DNA form, the CDR3 reads TGTGCCAGCAGCTTAGGGGGCCGGGGGACACCCCGCTTCACAGATACGCAGTATTTT. This translates into CASSLGGRGTPRFTDTQYF. This rearrangement joins TRBV11-2 to TRBJ2-3, with D perhaps given as TRBD1 or TRBD2 (6 bases each). V gave up 1 base and J gave up 2 bases, with 22 bases separating them. Germline CDR1 is SGHAT and CDR2 is FQNNGV. The CDR3 runs to 19 residues. Full variable domain (missing parts from reference TRBV11-2 and TRBJ2-3): EAGVAQSPRYKIIEKRQSVAFWCNPISGHATLYWYQQILGQGPKLLIQFQNNGVVDDSQLPKDRFSAERLKGVDSTLKIQPAKLEDSAVYLCASSLGGRGTPRFTDTQYFGPGTRLTVL.

This clonotype was detected many times. Written as DNA, the CDR3 is TGTGCCAGCAGCTTGGAACAGGGGGTCACTGAAGCTTTCTTT. It yields the protein CASSLEQGVTEAFF. The J gene is TRBJ1-1, the V gene TRBV5-6, with 8 bases lining up with TRBD1. This CDR3 region has 14 residues. V shed 0 bases, J shed 4 bases, and the junction held 2 bases outside the gene matches. CDR1 and CDR2 (germline): SGHDT, YYEEEE.

The chain is built from TRBV7-9 and TRBJ2-7; D gene unclear. The germline V and J ends were trimmed by 6 bases and 7 bases, with 16 bases remaining between them. The CDR3 length is 13 residues. Germline V gives CDR1 SEHNR, CDR2 FQNEAQ (reference sequence). CDR3 in amino acids: CASSSGYLTEQYF. The CDR3 DNA follows: TGTGCCAGCAGTTCCGGATATTTGACGGAGCAGTACTTC.

This clonotype turned up a few times. This chain joins TRBV27 and TRBJ2-3, with TRBD2 identical over 12 bases. The germline V gene encodes CDR1 MNHEY and CDR2 SMNVEV (reference sequence). The CDR3 spans 15 residues. V lost 3 bases and J lost 6; bases outside the gene matches: 4. The CDR3 protein is CASSFGLAGTDTQYF. DNA for the CDR3: TGTGCCAGCAGTTTTGGACTAGCGGGGACTGATACGCAGTATTTT.